These 14 T cell receptor beta chains were sequenced from one sample in a study of cytomegalovirus exposure and HLA in healthy donors. The study ran its PCR with 60 Vbeta and 13 Jbeta primers. Sequencing used immunoSEQ multiplex PCR; TCRdb keeps in-frame clones, though not all of them. This sample contains about 20,000 clones. The sample consisted of PBMCs. Every receptor here comes from a man between 60 and 75 years old in good health and CMV-seropositive.

V usage is TRBV30 and J usage is TRBJ1-2; D remains ambiguous. The V and J ends lost 2 bases and 2 bases respectively, with 9 bases between them. CDR3 size: 13 residues. Germline CDR1 and CDR2: GTSNPN and SVGIG (reference sequence). The CDR3 loop reads CAWSMGRNYGYTF. The CDR3, as DNA: TGTGCCTGGAGTATGGGCAGGAACTATGGCTACACCTTC.

The chain uses TRBV6-1 and TRBJ2-7, with 9 bases identical to TRBD2. V lost 5 bases, J lost 6 bases, and 8 bases stayed unmatched. The CDR3 sequence is 14 residues long. Germline V gene data show CDR1 as MNHNS and CDR2 as SASEGT. The CDR3, as DNA: TGTGCCAGCAGTCGACTAGCGGATGTCGGCGAGCAGTACTTC. Translating it yields CASSRLADVGEQYF.

The chain has TRBV19 and TRBJ1-4; 10 positions agree with TRBD1. Germline V lookup: CDR1 LNHDA, CDR2 SQIVND (reference sequence). The CDR3 loop spans 15 amino acids. Trimming removed 5 bases from V and 6 bases from J; junction bases left unmatched: 6. This CDR3 reads CASSHRTGGDEKLFF. The CDR3 bases are TGTGCCAGTAGTCACCGGACAGGGGGTGATGAAAAACTGTTTTTT. The full variable domain, rest sourced from reference TRBV19 and TRBJ1-4, is DGGITQSPKYLFRKEGQNVTLSCEQNLNHDAMYWYRQDPGQGLRLIYYSQIVNDFQKGDIAEGYSVSREKKESFPLTVTSAQKNPTAFYLCASSHRTGGDEKLFFGSGTQLSVL.

The CDR3 DNA follows: TGCAGCGTTGAAGATAGCGGGAGTCCCCCCTACGAGCAGTACTTC. Encoded protein: CSVEDSGSPPYEQYF. The rearrangement uses TRBV29-1 and TRBJ2-7; 9 bases align to TRBD2. The germline gives CDR1 SQVTM, CDR2 ANQGSEA. This CDR3 is built from 15 residues. The V gene end was trimmed by 0 bases and the J gene end by 2 bases; junction bases not matched to a gene: 5.

The genes are TRBV2 and TRBJ2-7; no firm D call. CDR3 size: 14 residues. Germline V lookup: CDR1 SNHLY, CDR2 FYNNEI. V dropped 3 bases and J dropped 1 base, with 10 bases sitting between them. The CDR3 region has the DNA TGTGCCAGCAGTGATCGGGTCGGATCCTACGAGCAGTACTTC. It encodes CASSDRVGSYEQYF. Supplemented by reference TRBV2 and TRBJ2-7, the full variable domain reads EPEVTQTPSHQVTQMGQEVILRCVPISNHLYFYWYRQILGQKVEFLVSFYNNEISEKSEIFDDQFSVERPDGSNFTLKIRSTKLEDSAMYFCASSDRVGSYEQYFGPGTRLTVT.

This chain uses TRBV5-1 with TRBJ2-7; the match to TRBD1 covers 7 bases. CDR1 is SGHRS and CDR2 is YFSETQ in the germline V gene. The CDR3 is made up of 15 amino acids. Trimming cost V 1 base and J 3 bases; bases outside gene matches: 7. The CDR3 reads CASSLIGTESYEQYF. Here the CDR3 DNA reads TGCGCCAGCAGCTTGATCGGGACAGAAAGCTACGAGCAGTACTTC.

V gene TRBV6-1 combines with J gene TRBJ2-7; D remains ambiguous. V lost 6 bases to trimming and J lost 0 bases, with 12 bases between them. CDR3 length: 14 amino acids. From germline, CDR1 is MNHNS and CDR2 SASEGT. This chain's CDR3 is CASRAVYSSYEQYF. The CDR3 nucleotides are TGTGCCAGCAGAGCTGTCTATAGCTCCTACGAGCAGTACTTC.

The rearrangement uses TRBV4-1 and TRBJ2-3; no reliable D call. The germline CDR1 and CDR2 sequences are MGHRA and YSYEKL. V was trimmed by 4 bases and J by 2 bases, leaving 19 bases between them. The length of the CDR3 is 17 residues. CDR3 DNA: TGCGCCAGCAGCCCCCACTTGCCCTCCAAACCCACAGATACGCAGTATTTT. This translates into CASSPHLPSKPTDTQYF.

The rearrangement links TRBV6-1 to TRBJ2-7; D may be TRBD1 (6 bases). This CDR3 has 12 residues. Trimming stripped 6 bases from V and 4 bases from J, with 10 bases between. In germline, CDR1 is MNHNS, CDR2 SASEGT. CDR3 region: CASRGAWYEQYF. The CDR3 DNA reads TGTGCCAGCAGGGGGGCCTGGTACGAGCAGTACTTC.

The chain combines TRBV7-9 with TRBJ1-3, with no clear D. The germline V gene has CDR1 SEHNR and CDR2 FQNEAQ (reference sequence). V lost 4 bases to trimming and J lost 0 bases, with 10 bases between them. This CDR3 spans 15 amino acids. The CDR3 coding sequence is TGTGCCAGCAGCTCCGGGGTTAGCTCTGGAAACACCATATATTTT. It specifies CASSSGVSSGNTIYF.

The CDR3 region is CSVRDTTYEQYF. The CDR3 coding sequence is TGCAGCGTACGGGACACCACCTACGAGCAGTACTTC. The chain uses TRBV29-1 and TRBJ2-7, with D possibly being TRBD1 (6 bases). Trimming left V 6 bases short and J 2 bases short, with 11 bases between. Germline CDR1 and CDR2: SQVTM and ANQGSEA. The CDR3 runs 12 residues.

This chain joins TRBV19 and TRBJ1-2, with D maybe TRBD1 (5 bases). The CDR3 runs 13 residues. Germline V gene lookup returns CDR1 LNHDA and CDR2 SQIVND (reference sequence). The V gene lost 4 bases and the J gene lost 3 bases, with 9 bases spanning the gap. Written as DNA, the CDR3 is TGTGCCAGTAGTACCTTACAGGACTATGGCTACACCTTC. Encoded protein: CASSTLQDYGYTF.

The chain links TRBV5-4 to TRBJ2-1; D is unresolved. Germline lookup yields CDR1 SGHNT and CDR2 YYREEE (reference sequence). CDR3 length: 13 residues. Between the trimmed V and J ends, which lost 2 bases and 5 bases, there was a span of 8 bases. The CDR3 nucleotides read TGTGCCAGCAGCTTCAGTGTCCACAATGAGCAGTTCTTC. Translation: CASSFSVHNEQFF.

The rearrangement joins TRBV4-1 to TRBJ1-4, with 8 bases matching TRBD1. The V gene's germline CDR1 is MGHRA and CDR2 YSYEKL. The CDR3 extends over 15 amino acids. V was pared by 5 bases and J by 8 bases, with 10 bases of the junction left unmatched. For the CDR3, the DNA is TGCGCCAGCAGCACTGGACAGGGCTTGAGAGAAAAACTGTTTTTT. Residues: CASSTGQGLREKLFF.